This TCR beta chain is from a study of tumor-infiltrating lymphocytes in localized non-small cell lung cancer. Trimming stripped 0 bases from V and 1 base from J, with 9 bases between. This CDR3 contains 15 residues. CDR1 is LGHNA, CDR2 YSLEER, per germline. Measured with immunoSEQ multiplex PCR; TCRdb has only the in-frame clones, and not every one. The repertoire includes 25,000 to 30,000 clones, approximately 85% of them detected once, and roughly 1.9% sits in the top ten. The table lists this clone with a count of one. Antigen specificity is unknown. The study, taken as a whole, reports: Each assay used a separate piece of the same tissue.

The origin of this receptor is a human donor with non-small cell lung cancer. The material sequenced was lung tumor tissue. The chain joins TRBV4-3 to TRBJ1-1; D not certain. The CDR3 loop is CASSQDSTKNTEAFF. The CDR3 nucleotides are TGCGCCAGCAGCCAAGATTCGACCAAGAACACTGAAGCTTTCTTT.